This passage covers 22 T cell receptor beta chains from one sample sequenced in a study of blood T cell repertoires in COVID-19. Using immunoSEQ multiplex PCR, the repertoire was profiled, and TCRdb retains in-frame clones only, with some absent. The table lists a few hundred thousand clones, around 89% of them singletons. Material: peripheral blood. Receptors originate from a woman in her twenties or thirties who had recovered from COVID-19.

The chain links TRBV6-5 to TRBJ2-7, with 8 bases that match TRBD1. CDR1 and CDR2 (germline): MNHEY, SVGAGI. The CDR3 covers 15 residues. The V segment lost 6 bases and the J segment 2 bases; nucleotides outside the gene matches: 9. This CDR3 reads CASRRQGTIPYEQYF. The CDR3 DNA reads as TGTGCCAGCAGGAGACAGGGGACAATACCCTACGAGCAGTACTTC.

This chain links TRBV7-2 with TRBJ1-5; D gene uncertain. This CDR3 has 13 residues. Germline V CDR1 and CDR2: SGHTA, FQGNSA. V lost 5 bases, J lost 5 bases, and 10 bases lay in between. The CDR3, as DNA: TGTGCCAGCAGCCGAGGCCCAGATCAGCCCCAGCATTTT. Encoded protein: CASSRGPDQPQHF.

V and J are TRBV27 and TRBJ1-3, with 11 bases matching TRBD1. Losses at the gene ends were 4 bases for V and 3 bases for J; bases not matched to a gene: 2. The germline V gene has CDR1 MNHEY and CDR2 SMNVEV (reference sequence). There are 15 residues in the CDR3. CDR3 amino acids: CASSWTGGSGNTIYF. The CDR3 coding sequence is TGTGCCAGCAGTTGGACAGGGGGCAGTGGAAACACCATATATTTT.

The V call is TRBV5-1, the J call TRBJ1-2, with 10 bases matching TRBD1. This CDR3 comprises 14 residues. Germline V gene data show CDR1 as SGHRS and CDR2 as YFSETQ. V trimming: 4 bases; J trimming: 5 bases; junction bases outside the gene matches: 5. This chain's CDR3 is CASSTDRGLYGYTF. Here the CDR3 DNA reads TGCGCCAGCAGCACGGACAGGGGGTTGTATGGCTACACCTTC.

The gene calls are TRBV7-8 and TRBJ1-3, with TRBD1 matching over 10 bases. CDR1 is SGHVS and CDR2 is FQNEAQ in the germline V gene. V lost 1 base and J lost 8; bases outside the gene matches: 8. CDR3 length: 16 residues. The CDR3 reads CASSLGVGGQGYTIYF. The CDR3, as DNA: TGTGCCAGCAGCTTAGGGGTCGGGGGACAGGGGTACACCATATATTTT.

The chain has TRBV6-1 and TRBJ1-6; D perhaps matches TRBD1 (5 bases). The CDR3 covers 13 residues. Germline CDR1 reads MNHNS; CDR2 reads SASEGT. The V gene lost 3 bases and the J gene lost 9 bases, with 9 bases spanning the gap. CDR3 nucleotide sequence: TGTGCCAGCAGTGACAGGGTTGGTTCACCCCTCCACTTT. Protein product: CASSDRVGSPLHF.

J is TRBJ2-3 and V is TRBV3-1 (or the pseudogene TRBV3-2); the match to TRBD2 covers 9 bases. Germline V gene data show CDR1 as LGHDT and CDR2 as YNNKEL (reference sequence). V was clipped by 0 bases and J by 0 bases; unmatched bases: 7. The CDR3 totals 18 residues. This CDR3 is CASSQEALAGYSTDTQYF. CDR3 sequence (DNA): TGTGCCAGCAGCCAAGAGGCCCTAGCGGGGTATAGCACAGATACGCAGTATTTT.

This chain uses TRBV6-2 or TRBV6-3 with TRBJ2-7, with D hard to call. The CDR3 is 13 residues long. V gave up 2 bases and J gave up 12 bases, with 17 bases separating them. CDR1 is MNHEY, CDR2 SVGEGT, per germline. CDR3: CASSYRYVEMWYF. For the CDR3, the DNA is TGTGCCAGCAGTTACCGGTATGTCGAGATGTGGTACTTC.

This chain uses TRBV9 with TRBJ1-3; D call uncertain. The germline V and J ends were trimmed by 3 bases and 3 bases, with 16 bases remaining between them. CDR1 SGDLS and CDR2 YYNGEE come from the germline V gene. CDR3 size: 16 residues. CDR3 amino acids: CASSGERLGGGNTIYF. The CDR3 DNA reads as TGTGCCAGCAGCGGCGAACGACTGGGAGGTGGAAACACCATATATTTT.

This clone has just one count. This rearrangement joins TRBV18 to TRBJ1-2; perhaps TRBD1 as D (6 bases). Germline V gene sequence: CDR1 KGHSH, CDR2 LQKENI. Trimming stripped 5 bases from V and 1 base from J, with 14 bases between. This CDR3 comprises 15 residues. CDR3 sequence (DNA): TGTGCCAGCTCAATGGACAGATCATTTAACTATGGCTACACCTTC. It is translated as CASSMDRSFNYGYTF.

The CDR3 DNA follows: TGCGCCAGCAGCCCTGGAGGACTAGCGGGGGGGCTGGTCGACGAGCAGTACTTC. Protein product: CASSPGGLAGGLVDEQYF. The chain employs TRBV5-1 and TRBJ2-7; 15 positions agree with TRBD2. The V gene end was trimmed by 4 bases and the J gene end by 5 bases; junction bases not matched to a gene: 13. The CDR3 has 18 residues. Germline-derived CDR1 and CDR2 are SGHRS and YFSETQ. Filled out from reference TRBV5-1 and TRBJ2-7, the complete variable domain reads KAGVTQTPRYLIKTRGQQVTLSCSPISGHRSVSWYQQTPGQGLQFLFEYFSETQRNKGNFPGRFSGRQFSNSRSEMNVSTLELGDSALYLCASSPGGLAGGLVDEQYFGPGTRLTVT.

V gene TRBV19 combines with J gene TRBJ2-2; D may be TRBD1 (6 bases). Between the trimmed V and J ends, which lost 4 bases and 6 bases, there was a span of 6 bases. This CDR3 has 12 residues. Germline values: CDR1 LNHDA, CDR2 SQIVND (reference sequence). CDR3 nucleotides: TGTGCCAGTAGTAGGGGGCCCGGGGAGCTGTTTTTT. It is translated as CASSRGPGELFF. The whole variable domain, remainder taken from reference TRBV19 and TRBJ2-2, is DGGITQSPKYLFRKEGQNVTLSCEQNLNHDAMYWYRQDPGQGLRLIYYSQIVNDFQKGDIAEGYSVSREKKESFPLTVTSAQKNPTAFYLCASSRGPGELFFGEGSRLTVL.

V is TRBV29-1 and J is TRBJ1-4; weak D call: TRBD1 (5 bases). V lost 6 bases and J lost 3, with 14 bases in between. CDR3 length equals 14 residues. Germline CDR1 is SQVTM and CDR2 is ANQGSEA. The DNA of the CDR3 is TGCAGCGTGAGGTCCGACAGCTCTAATGAAAAACTGTTTTTT. Translation gives CSVRSDSSNEKLFF.

This sequence joins TRBV6-5 and TRBJ1-2; D is perhaps TRBD1 (6 bases). Germline lookup yields CDR1 MNHEY and CDR2 SVGAGI. The CDR3 totals 14 residues. V was shortened by 7 bases and J by 2 bases, with 14 bases between the two germline ends. CDR3: CASTLGGANYGYTF. The CDR3 nucleotides are TGTGCCAGCACCCTCGGGGGGGCAAACTATGGCTACACCTTC.

The rearrangement uses TRBV15 and TRBJ2-7, with 7 bases that match TRBD2. Trimming cost V 1 base and J 4 bases; bases outside gene matches: 10. The CDR3 is made up of 16 amino acids. In germline, CDR1 is LNHNV, CDR2 YYDKDF (reference sequence). In nucleotides, the CDR3 is TGTGCCACCAGCAGAGGAGGCGCGGGAGAAGAATACGAGCAGTACTTC. Its protein product is CATSRGGAGEEYEQYF.

The genes are TRBV10-3 and TRBJ1-1, with 9 bases identical to TRBD1. The CDR3 loop spans 13 amino acids. Germline CDR1 ENHRY, CDR2 SYGVKD. With 6 bases clipped from V and 5 bases from J, the junction kept 4 bases outside the gene matches. CDR3 protein: CAIRGTGLTEAFF. The DNA for the CDR3 is TGTGCCATCAGAGGGACAGGGTTGACTGAAGCTTTCTTT.

The chain joins TRBV12-3 or TRBV12-4 to TRBJ2-7; 7 bases line up with TRBD1. This CDR3 is built from 13 residues. V lost 3 bases to trimming and J lost 6 bases; unmatched junction nucleotides: 5. CDR3 amino acids: CASSLMDRSEQYF. The CDR3 region has the DNA TGTGCCAGCAGTTTGATGGACAGGAGCGAGCAGTACTTC.

The CDR3 loop is CASSSAGGTEAFF. The CDR3 DNA sequence: TGTGCCAGCAGCTCGGCGGGGGGCACTGAAGCTTTCTTT. This rearrangement joins TRBV7-9 to TRBJ1-1; D might be TRBD1 (5 bases). This CDR3 region has 13 residues. Germline loops: CDR1 SEHNR, CDR2 FQNEAQ (reference sequence). V gave up 4 bases and J gave up 4 bases, with 10 bases separating them.

In nucleotides, the CDR3 is TGTGCCAGCAGTGAAGCCGGCAGGGACTATGGCTACACCTTC. It translates to CASSEAGRDYGYTF. The genes are TRBV6-1 and TRBJ1-2, with D possibly being TRBD1 (5 bases). This CDR3 comprises 14 residues. Germline CDR1 is MNHNS and CDR2 is SASEGT. V was shortened by 0 bases and J by 3 bases, with 8 bases between the two germline ends.

This chain links TRBV2 with TRBJ1-4; 11 bases align to TRBD1. This CDR3 contains 14 residues. With V trimmed by 6 bases and J by 8 bases, 5 bases remained unmatched. The germline V gene has CDR1 SNHLY and CDR2 FYNNEI. CDR3: CASRQDRGREKLFF. CDR3 bases: TGTGCCAGCAGGCAGGACAGGGGGCGGGAAAAACTGTTTTTT. Combining the CDR3 with reference TRBV2 and TRBJ1-4 gives the whole variable domain EPEVTQTPSHQVTQMGQEVILRCVPISNHLYFYWYRQILGQKVEFLVSFYNNEISEKSEIFDDQFSVERPDGSNFTLKIRSTKLEDSAMYFCASRQDRGREKLFFGSGTQLSVL.

This clone has a handful of counts. The chain couples TRBV30 to TRBJ1-1; D perhaps matches TRBD1 (5 bases). The CDR3 consists of 12 residues. Trimming removed 5 bases at V and 6 bases at J, with 13 bases between. CDR1 is GTSNPN and CDR2 is SVGIG in the germline V gene (reference sequence). The CDR3 bases are TGTGCCTGGGGACACATAGGGGCTGAAGCTTTCTTT. Protein sequence: CAWGHIGAEAFF.

This chain connects TRBV7-3 to TRBJ2-3, with 9 bases that match TRBD1. The germline V gene has CDR1 SGHTA and CDR2 FQGTGA. The CDR3 sequence is 16 residues long. Losses at the gene ends were 4 bases for V and 3 bases for J; bases not matched to a gene: 8. DNA of the CDR3: TGTGCCAGCAGCTCCCCCGGGACAGGGAGTACAGATACGCAGTATTTT. This sequence encodes CASSSPGTGSTDTQYF.